A selection of T cell receptor beta chains follows, all from one sample in a study of blood T cell repertoires in COVID-19. Sequencing was performed with immunoSEQ multiplex PCR; in TCRdb, only in-frame clones are kept and a portion is missing. The sample lists 250,000 to 300,000 clones, approximately 91% occurring once. Sequenced material: PBMCs or T cells enriched from blood (not recorded which). Source of these receptors: a woman aged 40 to 55 with acute COVID-19. Both conserved end residues are part of each CDR3. A D gene is named only where the DNA matches it firmly. Size tells how often a clone was seen (once, few, many) or the class of an expanded clone, and some rows leave it out.

clone_size j_call d_call v_call cdr3_nt cdr3_aa
. TRBJ2-7 TRBD1 TRBV11-3 TGTGCCAGCAGCTTAAACGACAGGGCGGAGCAGTACTTC CASSLNDRAEQYF
. TRBJ1-1 . TRBV24-1 TGTGCCACCAGTGATAGACGGGGGCGGGGGCCTGACACTGAAGCTTTCTTT CATSDRRGRGPDTEAFF
. TRBJ1-3 TRBD1 TRBV28 TGTGCCAGCAGTCCGTTCGGGACAGCCCAACGAAACACCATATATTTT CASSPFGTAQRNTIYF
. TRBJ2-5 . TRBV7-2 TGTGCCAGCAGCTTAGGCGGACTGGAGACCCAGTACTTC CASSLGGLETQYF
. TRBJ1-1 . TRBV6-5 TGTGCCAGCAGTTTGGGCAGAACTGAAGCTTTCTTT CASSLGRTEAFF
few TRBJ1-2 TRBD1 TRBV11-3 TGTGCCAGCAGCCCCAAGACAGGGGCCGACTTTAACTATGGCTACACCTTC CASSPKTGADFNYGYTF
. TRBJ1-5 TRBD1 TRBV19 TGTGCCAGTAGTCACCGGGACAGGGGAATTCAGCCCCAGCATTTT CASSHRDRGIQPQHF
few TRBJ2-6 TRBD1 TRBV5-1 TGCGCCAGCAGCTGGAGACAGGGGGTAACCTCTGGGGCCAACGTCCTGACTTTC CASSWRQGVTSGANVLTF
. TRBJ1-3 . TRBV5-8 TGTGCCAGCAGCTTGGCAAGGGGAGGCTCTGGAAACACCATATATTTT CASSLARGGSGNTIYF
. TRBJ2-1 TRBD1 TRBV7-9 TGTGCCAGCAACGGACCCGAGGGGGCCCAAGACTACAATGAGCAGTTCTTC CASNGPEGAQDYNEQFF
. TRBJ2-5 . TRBV24-1 TGTGCCACCAGCAAACCAGGACAGTTCCAAGAGACCCAGTACTTC CATSKPGQFQETQYF
. TRBJ1-4 . TRBV4-1 TGCGCCAGCAGCCAAGTAGGGAGGGGTGAAAAACTGTTTTTT CASSQVGRGEKLFF
. TRBJ1-1 . TRBV4-1 TGCGCCAGCAGCCAACTATTGACAGTTAACACTGAAGCTTTCTTT CASSQLLTVNTEAFF
. TRBJ2-7 . TRBV11-2 TGTGCCAGCAGCGACATTTACGAGCAGTACTTC CASSDIYEQYF